One and the same sample provided the 15 T cell receptor beta chains below, sequenced in a study of response to subunit inactivated influenza vaccine. TCRdb reprocessed the RT-PCR reads with MiXCR, giving one entry per CDR3 protein. The profile shows fewer than 650,000 distinct CDR3 sequences, over 10% of them singletons. The material was PBMCs from blood, obtained 35 to 45 days after vaccination. All receptors come from a man aged 45-65 years who received an inactivated influenza vaccine.

In this sample, this clonotype turned up many times. The chain uses TRBV12-3 or TRBV12-4 and TRBJ2-3; D tentatively reads TRBD1 or TRBD2 (6 bases each). With 10 bases removed from V and 4 bases from J, the gap between germline ends came to 18 bases. The CDR3 length is 14 residues. The CDR3: CATAAGPGADTQYF. DNA for the CDR3: TGTGCCACCGCGGCGGGACCAGGGGCAGATACGCAGTATTTT.

This clonotype appeared a few times. The junction and the germline gene differ at one end; a read error may be behind it. The V and J genes are TRBV11-2 and TRBJ2-3, with a possible D match to TRBD2 (7 bases). The CDR3 covers 17 residues. CDR1 and CDR2 (germline): SGHAT, FQNNGV. CDR3 in amino acids: CASSLGGAPVGTDTQYF. The CDR3, as DNA: TGTGCCAGCAGTTTAGGGGGGGCTCCGGTCGGCACAGATACGCAGTATTTT.

This clonotype has just a few counts. The V gene is TRBV5-1, the J gene TRBJ2-2; maybe TRBD2 (5 bases). The V end lost 0 bases, the J end lost 4 bases, and 13 bases lay between the germline ends. CDR3 length: 16 amino acids. The germline V gene encodes CDR1 SGHRS and CDR2 YFSETQ. CDR3 residues: CASSLGGSDRTGELFF. The CDR3 DNA reads TGCGCCAGCAGCTTGGGAGGGTCGGATCGCACCGGGGAGCTGTTTTTT.

The chain employs TRBV7-3 and TRBJ2-1, with TRBD2 matching 9 bases. Germline CDR1 is SGHTA and CDR2 is FQGTGA. V trimming: 2 bases; J trimming: 7 bases; junction bases outside the gene matches: 6. The CDR3 contains 15 residues. Here the CDR3 DNA reads TGTGCCAGCAGCTTATTCGGCGGGAGGGTTAATGAGCAGTTCTTC. It translates to CASSLFGGRVNEQFF.

This chain joins TRBV12-3 or TRBV12-4 and TRBJ1-1, with D hard to call. This CDR3 has 12 amino acids. Trimming stripped 6 bases from V and 5 bases from J, with 10 bases between. The CDR3 region is CASRSPMTEAFF. CDR3 nucleotide sequence: TGTGCCAGCAGGTCCCCAATGACTGAAGCTTTCTTT.

The V and J genes are TRBV7-6 and TRBJ2-7; D is perhaps TRBD1 or TRBD2 (5 bases each). V was pared by 1 base and J by 6 bases, with 10 bases between. The germline gives CDR1 SGHVS, CDR2 FNYEAQ. This CDR3 has 13 residues. The CDR3 region has the DNA TGTGCCAGCAGCTTAGTCGATGGGGGCGAGCAGTACTTC. This gives the protein CASSLVDGGEQYF.

This clonotype was recorded a few times. The J gene is TRBJ2-1, the V gene TRBV12-3 or TRBV12-4, with 7 bases lining up with TRBD2. V lost 7 bases to trimming and J lost 4 bases; unmatched junction nucleotides: 7. This CDR3 has 14 residues. The CDR3 reads CASTTSASYNEQFF. The CDR3 DNA is TGTGCCAGCACAACTAGCGCGTCTTACAATGAGCAGTTCTTC.

CDR3 bases: TGTGCCAGCAGCTGGACAGGGGGCTCGGGCACCGGGGAGCTGTTTTTT. This encodes CASSWTGGSGTGELFF. This chain links TRBV7-2 with TRBJ2-2; 11 bases fit TRBD1. Germline CDR1 and CDR2: SGHTA and FQGNSA. The junction had 5 bases not matched to a gene; V was cut back by 4 bases and J by 4 bases. The CDR3 has 16 residues. The full variable domain, its missing parts supplied by reference TRBV7-2 and TRBJ2-2, is GAGVSQSPSNKVTEKGKDVELRCDPISGHTALYWYRQSLGQGLEFLIYFQGNSAPDKSGLPSDRFSAERTGGSVSTLTIQRTQQEDSAVYLCASSWTGGSGTGELFFGEGSRLTVL.

This clonotype showed up many times. CDR3 DNA: TGCAGTGCGGCGGGGGAGCTAGATACGCAGTATTTT. Its protein is CSAAGELDTQYF. The chain employs TRBV20-1 and TRBJ2-3, with TRBD2 matching over 7 bases. CDR3 size: 12 residues. Germline-derived CDR1 and CDR2 are DFQATT and SNEGSKA (reference sequence). With 6 bases clipped from V and 5 bases from J, the junction kept 5 bases outside the gene matches.

The chain links TRBV6-5 to TRBJ2-7; D unresolved. Trimming shortened V by 2 bases and J by 2 bases, and 10 bases separated the two germline ends. This CDR3 region has 14 residues. The germline gives CDR1 MNHEY, CDR2 SVGAGI. This CDR3 is CASSYGIGAYEQYF. The DNA of the CDR3 is TGTGCCAGCAGTTACGGTATCGGTGCCTACGAGCAGTACTTC.

The chain combines TRBV20-1 with TRBJ2-2; possibly TRBD1 or TRBD2 for D (5 bases each). With 1 base removed from V and 6 bases from J, the gap between germline ends came to 15 bases. The CDR3 has 15 residues. CDR1 and CDR2 (germline): DFQATT, SNEGSKA (reference sequence). The DNA of the CDR3 is TGCAGTGCTAGAGTTAGAGGGCTAGGGGCCGGGGAGCTGTTTTTT. Amino acid sequence: CSARVRGLGAGELFF.

This clonotype was observed a few times. V usage is TRBV20-1 and J usage is TRBJ2-1; TRBD2 matches at 8 bases. CDR3 length: 14 amino acids. Germline CDR1 reads DFQATT; CDR2 reads SNEGSKA (reference sequence). Germline trimming cut 4 bases from V and 3 bases from J; bases unmatched to any gene: 5. The CDR3 DNA is TGCAGTGCTACCACCGGGACTAGCTACAATGAGCAGTTCTTC. Translation: CSATTGTSYNEQFF.

This clonotype was seen at least ten times. The gene calls are TRBV6-2 or TRBV6-3 and TRBJ1-1; a possible D gene is TRBD1 (6 bases). The V gene's germline CDR1 is MNHEY and CDR2 SVGEGT. The CDR3 has 13 residues. Trimming stripped 6 bases from V and 6 bases from J, with 14 bases between. The CDR3 region has the DNA TGTGCCAGCAGCCAACTACAGGGATCTGAAGCTTTCTTT. Translation: CASSQLQGSEAFF.

This chain connects TRBV4-2 to TRBJ2-1; 10 positions match TRBD1. The V and J ends lost 2 bases and 9 bases, in that order; junction bases with no gene match: 4. Germline V gene lookup returns CDR1 LGHNA and CDR2 YNFKEQ. The CDR3 is made up of 14 amino acids. In DNA, the CDR3 is TGTGCCAGCAGCCAAACCGACAGGGGGCCTGAGCAGTTCTTC. Translating gives CASSQTDRGPEQFF.

This clonotype was seen a single time. This clone may be a read error of a much larger clone one base away. The chain is built from TRBV12-3 or TRBV12-4 and TRBJ2-1; 13 bases align to TRBD2. With 6 bases clipped from V and 8 bases from J, the junction kept 10 bases outside the gene matches. The CDR3 extends over 16 amino acids. The CDR3 DNA reads TGTGCCAGCAGACCGCCGAGGACTAGCGGGAGTGATGAGCAGTTCTTC. This gives the protein CASRPPRTSGSDEQFF.